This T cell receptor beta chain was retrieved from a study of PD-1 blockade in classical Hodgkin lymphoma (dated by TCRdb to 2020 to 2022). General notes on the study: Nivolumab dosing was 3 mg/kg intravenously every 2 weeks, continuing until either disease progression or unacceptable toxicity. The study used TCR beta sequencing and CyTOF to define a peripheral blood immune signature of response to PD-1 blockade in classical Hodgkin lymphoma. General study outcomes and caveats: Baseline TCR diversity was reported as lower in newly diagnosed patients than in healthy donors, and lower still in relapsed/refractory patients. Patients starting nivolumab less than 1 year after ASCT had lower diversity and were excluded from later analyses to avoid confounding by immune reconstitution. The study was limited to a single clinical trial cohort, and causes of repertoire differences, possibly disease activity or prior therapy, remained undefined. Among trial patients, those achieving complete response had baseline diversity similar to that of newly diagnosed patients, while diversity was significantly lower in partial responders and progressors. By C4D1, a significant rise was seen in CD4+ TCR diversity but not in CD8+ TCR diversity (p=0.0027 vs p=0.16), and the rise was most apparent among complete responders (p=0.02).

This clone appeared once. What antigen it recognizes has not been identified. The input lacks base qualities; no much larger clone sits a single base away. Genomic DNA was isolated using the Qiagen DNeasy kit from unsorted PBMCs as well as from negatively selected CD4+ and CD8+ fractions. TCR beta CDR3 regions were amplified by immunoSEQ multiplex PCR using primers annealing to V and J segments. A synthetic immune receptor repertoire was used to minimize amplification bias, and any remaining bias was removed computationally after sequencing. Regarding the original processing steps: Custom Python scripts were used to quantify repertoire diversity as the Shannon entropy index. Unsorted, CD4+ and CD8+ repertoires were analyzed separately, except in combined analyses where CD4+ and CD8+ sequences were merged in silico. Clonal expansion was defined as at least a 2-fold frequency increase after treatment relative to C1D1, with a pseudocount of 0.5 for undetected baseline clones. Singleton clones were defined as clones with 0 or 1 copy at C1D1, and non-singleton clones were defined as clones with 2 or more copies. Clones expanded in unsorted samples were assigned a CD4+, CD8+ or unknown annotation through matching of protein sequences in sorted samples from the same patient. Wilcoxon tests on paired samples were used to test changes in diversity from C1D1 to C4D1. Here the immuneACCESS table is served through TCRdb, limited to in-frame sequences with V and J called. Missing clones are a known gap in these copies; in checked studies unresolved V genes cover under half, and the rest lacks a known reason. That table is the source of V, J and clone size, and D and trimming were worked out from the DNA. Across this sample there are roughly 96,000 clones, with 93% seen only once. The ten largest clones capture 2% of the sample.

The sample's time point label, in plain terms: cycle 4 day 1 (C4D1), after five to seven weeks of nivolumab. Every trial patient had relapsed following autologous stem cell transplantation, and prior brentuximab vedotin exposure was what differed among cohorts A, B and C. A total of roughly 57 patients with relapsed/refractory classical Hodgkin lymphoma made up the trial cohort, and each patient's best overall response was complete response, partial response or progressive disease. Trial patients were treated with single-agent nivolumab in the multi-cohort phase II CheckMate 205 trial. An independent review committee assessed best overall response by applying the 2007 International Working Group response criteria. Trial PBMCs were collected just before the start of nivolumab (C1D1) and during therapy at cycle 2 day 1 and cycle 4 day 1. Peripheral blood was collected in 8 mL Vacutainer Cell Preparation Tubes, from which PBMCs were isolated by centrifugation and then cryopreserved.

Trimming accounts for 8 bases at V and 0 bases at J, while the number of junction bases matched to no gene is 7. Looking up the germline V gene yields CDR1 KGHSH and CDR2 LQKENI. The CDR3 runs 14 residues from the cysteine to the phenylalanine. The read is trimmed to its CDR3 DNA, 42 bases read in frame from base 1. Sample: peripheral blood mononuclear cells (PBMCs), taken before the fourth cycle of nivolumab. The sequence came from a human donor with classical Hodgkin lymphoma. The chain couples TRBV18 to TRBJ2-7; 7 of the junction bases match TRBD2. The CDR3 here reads CASLGGSGSYEQYF. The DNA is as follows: TGTGCCAGCCTCGGGGGGAGCGGCTCCTACGAGCAGTACTTC. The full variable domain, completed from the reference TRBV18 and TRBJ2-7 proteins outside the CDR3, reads NAGVMQNPRHLVRRRGQEARLRCSPMKGHSHVYWYRQLPEEGLKFMVYLQKENIIDESGMPKERFSAEFPKEGPSILRIQQVVRGDSAAYFCASLGGSGSYEQYFGPGTRLTVT.